Listed below are T cell receptor beta chains from one sample, sequenced in a study of response to subunit inactivated influenza vaccine. TCRdb reprocessed the RT-PCR reads with MiXCR, giving one entry per CDR3 protein. The top ten hold around 2% of the sample, which has roughly 500,000 distinct CDR3 sequences, roughly 25% seen once. The material sequenced was CD4+ T cells sorted from PBMCs, taken around 5 days after vaccination. These receptors originate from a man aged 45-65 years who received an inactivated influenza vaccine. Both conserved end residues are part of each CDR3. The D gene is left open where the match is weak. Where a row states a size, it is once, few, many or the class of an expanded clone; other rows omit it.

cdr3_nt cdr3_aa j_call v_call clone_size d_call
TGCAGTGCTAGAGATAAAAGGACTACCGGGGAGCTGTTTTTT CSARDKRTTGELFF TRBJ2-2 TRBV20-1 few -
TGTGCCAGCAGTTACTCCATTACCCACGAGCAGTTCTTC CASSYSITHEQFF TRBJ2-1 TRBV6-2/TRBV6-3 few -
TGTGCCAGCAGCCCGGGCCTAGCGGGAGCCGAGCAGTACTTC CASSPGLAGAEQYF TRBJ2-7 TRBV7-2 once TRBD2
TGTGCCAGCAGCAACCGACAGAACGAGCAGTACTTC CASSNRQNEQYF TRBJ2-7 TRBV3-1 few -
TGTGCCAGCAGAGCTGACAGGTCCCAAGAGACCCAGTACTTC CASRADRSQETQYF TRBJ2-5 TRBV12-3/TRBV12-4 few -
TGTGCCAGCAGCTTAGCGCAGAGCACCGGGGAGCTGTTTTTT CASSLAQSTGELFF TRBJ2-2 TRBV7-9 - -
TGTGCCAGCAGCTTTGGAACAGTAGGGGCGACCCAGTACTTC CASSFGTVGATQYF TRBJ2-5 TRBV5-5 once -
TGTGCCAGCAGCCACCAGGGGATAGCCAAAAACATTCAGTACTTC CASSHQGIAKNIQYF TRBJ2-4 TRBV3-1 few -
TGTGCCAGCAGTTACGGGCTAGCGGGTGTATCCTACGAGCAGTACTTC CASSYGLAGVSYEQYF TRBJ2-7 TRBV6-5 - TRBD2
TGTGCCAGCAGTTTGGGTGGGACAGACCGTCGCAATCAGCCCCAGCATTTT CASSLGGTDRRNQPQHF TRBJ1-5 TRBV12-3/TRBV12-4 - TRBD1
TGTGCCAGCAGTCGCTATTATGAGCAGTTCTTC CASSRYYEQFF TRBJ2-1 TRBV7-9 many -
TGTGCCAGCTCACCCACAGGGGACGAGCAGTACTTC CASSPTGDEQYF TRBJ2-7 TRBV18 many TRBD1
TGTGCCAGCAGCCCGCGGGGGGGCGGGGGGAACACCGGGGAGCTGTTTTTT CASSPRGGGGNTGELFF TRBJ2-2 TRBV7-2 - TRBD2
TGTGCCACCAGTGACAGGGTCCCAGAGACCCAGTACTTC CATSDRVPETQYF TRBJ2-5 TRBV24-1 - -
TGCGCCAGCAGCTTGAGGGGACGGGACTTTGGCTACACCTTC CASSLRGRDFGYTF TRBJ1-2 TRBV5-1 few -
TGTGCCAGCTTTTCCTATGGACTAGCGGGTTTCACAGATACGCAGTATTTT CASFSYGLAGFTDTQYF TRBJ2-3 TRBV7-2 - TRBD2
TGCGCCAGCAGCTTGGGAGATCCTTGGGCTGGCTACACCTTC CASSLGDPWAGYTF TRBJ1-2 TRBV5-1 few -
TGTGCCAGCAGCTTAGGAGCAGGCACCGGGGAGCTGTTTTTT CASSLGAGTGELFF TRBJ2-2 TRBV11-2 few -
TGTGCCAGCATTAATGACAGAGGACCTCCCTCTGGGGCCAACGTCCTGACTTTC CASINDRGPPSGANVLTF TRBJ2-6 TRBV12-3/TRBV12-4 few -
TGTGCCAGCAGCTTAGTGCGGGAAGAGACCCAGTACTTC CASSLVREETQYF TRBJ2-5 TRBV7-2 many -
TGTGCCACCAGCAGGAGCGGGAGGGGATACAATGAGCAGTTCTTC CATSRSGRGYNEQFF TRBJ2-1 TRBV15 few TRBD2
TGTGCCAGCAGTATAGCCGGGACAGGGTTTTCAGATACGCAGTATTTT CASSIAGTGFSDTQYF TRBJ2-3 TRBV7-3 - TRBD1
TGTGCCAGCAGCCAACCGGACTACTGGGCCAAAAACATTCAGTACTTC CASSQPDYWAKNIQYF TRBJ2-4 TRBV4-2 - -
TGTGCCAGCAGCCAGAGGACTAGAAAAGATACGCAGTATTTT CASSQRTRKDTQYF TRBJ2-3 TRBV3-1 - TRBD2
TGTGCCACCAGCAGACACCGGGACAGGGGGGGAGAGACCCAGTACTTC CATSRHRDRGGETQYF TRBJ2-5 TRBV15 - TRBD1
TGTGCCAGCAGTTTAGATCGGGGGGTCCTTAATGAAAAACTGTTTTTT CASSLDRGVLNEKLFF TRBJ1-4 TRBV12-3/TRBV12-4 - -
TGTGCCATCAGTGGGACTAGCGGGCAAGAGACCCAGTACTTC CAISGTSGQETQYF TRBJ2-5 TRBV10-3 few TRBD2
TGTGCCAGCAGTCGCAGGGTAGAGACCCAGTACTTC CASSRRVETQYF TRBJ2-5 TRBV3-1 - -
TGTGCCAGCAGCTCCCCCGGGGGGCGGACTTACAATGAGCAGTTCTTC CASSSPGGRTYNEQFF TRBJ2-1 TRBV28 - -
TGTGCCAGCAGCTCACCCCAACAAGAGACCCAGTACTTC CASSSPQQETQYF TRBJ2-5 TRBV7-2 many -
TGTGCCAGCAGCACGCGACAGGGCCCTAACTATGGCTACACCTTC CASSTRQGPNYGYTF TRBJ1-2 TRBV9 - TRBD1
TGTGCCAGCAGCCGGGGGGGAAGGGCCTACAATGAGCAGTTCTTC CASSRGGRAYNEQFF TRBJ2-1 TRBV3-1 - TRBD2
TGTGCCAGCAGCTTAGGGGCGGGGGAAGGCTACACCTTC CASSLGAGEGYTF TRBJ1-2 TRBV7-2 - -
TGTGCCAGCAGTTTCAGGGGTTACTCCTACAATGAGCAGTTCTTC CASSFRGYSYNEQFF TRBJ2-1 TRBV12-3/TRBV12-4 many -
TGTGCCAGCAGTTACTCGATTACAGCGTACAATGAGCAGTTCTTC CASSYSITAYNEQFF TRBJ2-1 TRBV6-2/TRBV6-3 few -
TGTGCCAGTAGTATAGTCTGGACGAGACAGGGAGCCCTAAGCAATCAGCCCCAGCATTTT CASSIVWTRQGALSNQPQHF TRBJ1-5 TRBV19 - TRBD1
TGTGCCAGCAGCTACCATCCACAGGGATCCTACGAGCAGTACTTC CASSYHPQGSYEQYF TRBJ2-7 TRBV7-2 - -
TGTGCCAGCAGTTCAGCCCGTCGTGAAGAGCAGTACTTC CASSSARREEQYF TRBJ2-7 TRBV27 - -
TGTGCCAGCAGTTTAGCCGGCCAGCAAGCTTTCTTT CASSLAGQQAFF TRBJ1-1 TRBV12-3/TRBV12-4 - -
TGTGCCAGCGCAGGGTCGGATTCACCCCTCCACTTT CASAGSDSPLHF TRBJ1-6 TRBV6-1 - -
TGCGCCAGCAGCTGGACAAGCGGGGGGGCCTACAATGAGCAGTTCTTC CASSWTSGGAYNEQFF TRBJ2-1 TRBV5-1 few TRBD2
TGTGCCAGCAGTTGGTGGGTGAATGAGCAGTTCTTC CASSWWVNEQFF TRBJ2-1 TRBV28 - -
TGTGCCACCAGAGCCGGGGACAGCAACTATGGCTACACCTTC CATRAGDSNYGYTF TRBJ1-2 TRBV24-1 few TRBD1
TGTGCCTGGAGAACGGAGGGATATAATTCACCCCTCCACTTT CAWRTEGYNSPLHF TRBJ1-6 TRBV30 - -
TGTGCCAGCAGCGACAGCCGGGCCGGAGATGAGCAGTATTTC CASSDSRAGDEQYF TRBJ2-7 TRBV11-2 - -
TGTGCCATCACCCGGGACAGCTTAAACTATGGCTACACCTTC CAITRDSLNYGYTF TRBJ1-2 TRBV10-3 few TRBD1
TGTGCCAGCAGCTTAGGGAGCCGCTCCTACGAGCAGTACTTC CASSLGSRSYEQYF TRBJ2-7 TRBV7-2 - -
TGTGCCAGCTCACCCAGGTCGGGGAGCTCCTACGAGCAGTACTTC CASSPRSGSSYEQYF TRBJ2-7 TRBV18 - -
TGTGCCATCAGTGCAGGGGGCATCGGGGAGCTGTTTTTT CAISAGGIGELFF TRBJ2-2 TRBV10-3 - TRBD1
TGTGCCAGCAGTTACTCGTTCCGGGTCAATCAGCCCCAGCATTTT CASSYSFRVNQPQHF TRBJ1-5 TRBV6-2/TRBV6-3 - -
TGTGCCAGCAGTTCCGTCCTAGCGGGGGGCTCCTTTACCGGGGAGCTGTTTTTT CASSSVLAGGSFTGELFF TRBJ2-2 TRBV28 - TRBD2
TGTGCCAGCAGTGGGACAGGGAACGAGCAGTACTTC CASSGTGNEQYF TRBJ2-7 TRBV12-3/TRBV12-4 - TRBD1
TGTGCCAGCAGCGTAGTAGCGGGAGACAATGAGCAGTTCTTC CASSVVAGDNEQFF TRBJ2-1 TRBV9 few TRBD2
TGCAGTGCTAGAGAACGGGGAGTCGCAGATACGCAGTATTTT CSARERGVADTQYF TRBJ2-3 TRBV20-1 - -
TGTGCCAGCAGTATGTCCCTTAGCGGGGCAAGCTCCTACGAGCAGTACTTC CASSMSLSGASSYEQYF TRBJ2-7 TRBV28 few TRBD2